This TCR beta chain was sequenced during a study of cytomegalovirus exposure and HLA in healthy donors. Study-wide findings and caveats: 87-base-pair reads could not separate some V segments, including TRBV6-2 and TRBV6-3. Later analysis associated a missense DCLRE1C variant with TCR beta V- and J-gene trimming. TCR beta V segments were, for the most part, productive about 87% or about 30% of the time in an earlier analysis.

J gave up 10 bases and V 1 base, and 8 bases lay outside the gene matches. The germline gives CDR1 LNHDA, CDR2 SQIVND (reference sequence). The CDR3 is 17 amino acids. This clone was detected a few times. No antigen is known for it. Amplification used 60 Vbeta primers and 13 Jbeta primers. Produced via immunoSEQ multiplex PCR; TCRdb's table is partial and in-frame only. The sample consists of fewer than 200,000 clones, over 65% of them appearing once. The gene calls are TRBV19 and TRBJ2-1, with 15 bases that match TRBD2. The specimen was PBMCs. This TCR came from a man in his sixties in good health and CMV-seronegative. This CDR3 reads CASSIGTSGRADGEQFF. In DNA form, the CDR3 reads TGTGCCAGTAGTATAGGGACTAGCGGGAGGGCCGACGGCGAGCAGTTCTTC.